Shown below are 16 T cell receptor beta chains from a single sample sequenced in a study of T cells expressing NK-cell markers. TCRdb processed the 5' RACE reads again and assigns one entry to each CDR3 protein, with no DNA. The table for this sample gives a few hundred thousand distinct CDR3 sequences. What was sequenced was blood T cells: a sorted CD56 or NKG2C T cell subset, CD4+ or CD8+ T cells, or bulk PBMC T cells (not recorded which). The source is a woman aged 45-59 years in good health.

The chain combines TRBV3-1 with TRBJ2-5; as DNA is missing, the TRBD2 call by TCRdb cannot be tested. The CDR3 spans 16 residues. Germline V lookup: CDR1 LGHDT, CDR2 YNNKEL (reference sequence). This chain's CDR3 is CASSQERPGTKETQYF.

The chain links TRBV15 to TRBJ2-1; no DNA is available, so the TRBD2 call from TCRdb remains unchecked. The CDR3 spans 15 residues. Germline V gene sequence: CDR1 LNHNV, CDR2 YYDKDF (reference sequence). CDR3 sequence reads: CATSRDRSLSGSPSF.

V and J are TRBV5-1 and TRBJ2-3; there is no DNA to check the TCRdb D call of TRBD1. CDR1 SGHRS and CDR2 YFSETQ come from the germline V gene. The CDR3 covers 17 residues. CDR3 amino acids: CASSALTGTAETDTQYF.

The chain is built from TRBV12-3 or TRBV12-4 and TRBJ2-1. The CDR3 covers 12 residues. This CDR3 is CASSQTRSWEFF.

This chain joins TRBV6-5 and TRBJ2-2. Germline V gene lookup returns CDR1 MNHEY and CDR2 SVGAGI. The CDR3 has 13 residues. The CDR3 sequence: CASSWVPTGELFF.

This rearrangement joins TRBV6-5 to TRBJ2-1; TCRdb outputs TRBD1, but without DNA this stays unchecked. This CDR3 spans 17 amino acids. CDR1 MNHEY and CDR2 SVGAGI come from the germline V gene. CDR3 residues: CASSSILLGVRDNEQFF.

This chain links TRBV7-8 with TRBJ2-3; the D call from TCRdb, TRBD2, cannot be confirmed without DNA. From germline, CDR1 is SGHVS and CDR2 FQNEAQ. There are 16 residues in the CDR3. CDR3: CASSLSRGLPRSTQYF.

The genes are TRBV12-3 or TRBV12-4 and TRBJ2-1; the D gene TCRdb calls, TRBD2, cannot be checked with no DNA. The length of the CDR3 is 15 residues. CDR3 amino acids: CASSPGTSGNNEQFF.

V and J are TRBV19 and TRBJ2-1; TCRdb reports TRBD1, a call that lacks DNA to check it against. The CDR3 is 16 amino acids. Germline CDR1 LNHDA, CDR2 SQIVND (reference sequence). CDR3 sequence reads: CASSRSGQGPYNEQFF.

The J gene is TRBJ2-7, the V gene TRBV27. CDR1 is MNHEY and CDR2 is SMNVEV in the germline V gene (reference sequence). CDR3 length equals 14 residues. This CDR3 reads CASSLYPTPYEQYF.

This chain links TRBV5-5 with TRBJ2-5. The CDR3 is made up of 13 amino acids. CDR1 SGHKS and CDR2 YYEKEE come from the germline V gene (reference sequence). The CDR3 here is CASSFSVTETQYF.

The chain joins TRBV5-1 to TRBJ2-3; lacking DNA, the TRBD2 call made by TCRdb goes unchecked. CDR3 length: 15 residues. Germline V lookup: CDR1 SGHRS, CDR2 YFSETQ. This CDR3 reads CASTREAGVQDTQYF.

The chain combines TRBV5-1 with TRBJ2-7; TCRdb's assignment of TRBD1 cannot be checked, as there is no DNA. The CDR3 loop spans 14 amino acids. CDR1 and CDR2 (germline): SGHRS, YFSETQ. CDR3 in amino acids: CASSSSAGAYEQYF.

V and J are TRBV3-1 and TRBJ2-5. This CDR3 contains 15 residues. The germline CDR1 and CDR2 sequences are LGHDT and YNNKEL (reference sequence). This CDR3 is CASSPGGGIQETQYF.

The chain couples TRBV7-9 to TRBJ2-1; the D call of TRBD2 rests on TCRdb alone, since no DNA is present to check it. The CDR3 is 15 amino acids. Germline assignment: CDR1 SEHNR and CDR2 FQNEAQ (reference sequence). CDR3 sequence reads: CASTIMIGRRNEQFF. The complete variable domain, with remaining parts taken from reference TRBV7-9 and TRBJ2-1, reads DTGVSQNPRHKITKRGQNVTFRCDPISEHNRLYWYRQTLGQGPEFLTYFQNEAQLEKSRLLSDRFSAERPKGSFSTLEIQRTEQGDSAMYLCASTIMIGRRNEQFFGPGTRLTVL.

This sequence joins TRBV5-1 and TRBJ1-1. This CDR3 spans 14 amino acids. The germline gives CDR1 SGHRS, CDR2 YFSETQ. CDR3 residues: CASSLGQRSDEAFF.